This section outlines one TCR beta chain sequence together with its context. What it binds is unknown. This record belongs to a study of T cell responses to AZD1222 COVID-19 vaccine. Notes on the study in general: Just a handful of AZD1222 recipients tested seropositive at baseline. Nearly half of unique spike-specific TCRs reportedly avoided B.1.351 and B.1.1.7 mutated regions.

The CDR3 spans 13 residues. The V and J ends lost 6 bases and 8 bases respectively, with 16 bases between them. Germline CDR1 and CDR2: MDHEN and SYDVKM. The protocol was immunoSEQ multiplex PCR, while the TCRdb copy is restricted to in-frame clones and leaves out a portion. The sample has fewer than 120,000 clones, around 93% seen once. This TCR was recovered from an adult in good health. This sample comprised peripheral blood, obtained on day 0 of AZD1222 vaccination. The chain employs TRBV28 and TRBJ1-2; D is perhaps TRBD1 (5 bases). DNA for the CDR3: TGTGCCAGCAGCATCGGGACCCTGGGAGGCTACACCTTC. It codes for CASSIGTLGGYTF.